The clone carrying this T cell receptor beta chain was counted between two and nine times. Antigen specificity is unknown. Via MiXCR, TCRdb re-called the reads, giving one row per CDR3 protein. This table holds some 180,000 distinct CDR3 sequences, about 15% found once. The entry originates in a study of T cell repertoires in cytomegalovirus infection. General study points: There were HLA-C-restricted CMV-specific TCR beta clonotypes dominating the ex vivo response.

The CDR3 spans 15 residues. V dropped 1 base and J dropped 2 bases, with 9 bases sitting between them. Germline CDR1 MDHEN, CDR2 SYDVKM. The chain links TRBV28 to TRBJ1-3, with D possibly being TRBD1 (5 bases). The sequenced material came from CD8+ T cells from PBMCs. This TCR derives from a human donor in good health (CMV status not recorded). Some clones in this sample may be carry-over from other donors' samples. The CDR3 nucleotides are TGTGCCAGCAGTTTATCGGGGGGGACTGGAAACACCATATATTTT. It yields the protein CASSLSGGTGNTIYF.